This note documents a single TCR beta chain sequence. Its specificity is unknown. TCRdb's copy holds only in-frame clones and misses some; the assay was immunoSEQ multiplex PCR. The data hold around 1,100,000 clones, with roughly 77% observed a single time. The record originates from a study of shared clonotypes between healthy human individuals. Study observations and caveats: Inspection by rarefaction showed sorted-subset sequencing to be incomplete despite large depth. What limited the represented genetic and exposure-history diversity was the small number of donors.

Germline lookup yields CDR1 SNHLY and CDR2 FYNNEI. Trimming shortened V by 5 bases and J by 6 bases, and 11 bases separated the two germline ends. The CDR3 consists of 13 residues. The sequence was collected from a man younger than 35 in good health. Some clones in this sample may be carry-over from other donors' samples. The gene calls are TRBV2 and TRBJ2-1; maybe TRBD1 (6 bases). The sequenced sample was memory CD4+ T cells from PBMCs. Regarding subset: CD45RA-negative fraction. The CDR3 nucleotides read TGTGCCAGCAGTTCACAGGGTGGCAATGAGCAGTTCTTC. Translated, it gives CASSSQGGNEQFF. The full variable domain, with the rest looked up from reference TRBV2 and TRBJ2-1, is EPEVTQTPSHQVTQMGQEVILRCVPISNHLYFYWYRQILGQKVEFLVSFYNNEISEKSEIFDDQFSVERPDGSNFTLKIRSTKLEDSAMYFCASSSQGGNEQFFGPGTRLTVL.